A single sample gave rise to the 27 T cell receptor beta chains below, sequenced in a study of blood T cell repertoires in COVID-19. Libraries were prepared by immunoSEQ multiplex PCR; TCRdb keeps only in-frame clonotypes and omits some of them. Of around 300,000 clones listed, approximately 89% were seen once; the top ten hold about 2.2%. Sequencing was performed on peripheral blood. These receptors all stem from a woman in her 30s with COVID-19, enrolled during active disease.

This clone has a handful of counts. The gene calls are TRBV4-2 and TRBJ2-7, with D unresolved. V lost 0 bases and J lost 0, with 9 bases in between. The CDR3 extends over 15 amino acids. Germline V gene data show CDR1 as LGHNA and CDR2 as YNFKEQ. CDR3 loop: CASSQEATNSYEQYF. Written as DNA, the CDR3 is TGTGCCAGCAGCCAAGAGGCTACTAACTCCTACGAGCAGTACTTC.

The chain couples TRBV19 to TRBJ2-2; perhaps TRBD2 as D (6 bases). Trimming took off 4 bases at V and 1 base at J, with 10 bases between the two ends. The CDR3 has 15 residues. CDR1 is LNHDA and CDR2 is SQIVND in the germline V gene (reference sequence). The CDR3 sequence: CASSTVAENTGELFF. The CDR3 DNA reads TGTGCCAGTAGTACGGTAGCGGAGAACACCGGGGAGCTGTTTTTT.

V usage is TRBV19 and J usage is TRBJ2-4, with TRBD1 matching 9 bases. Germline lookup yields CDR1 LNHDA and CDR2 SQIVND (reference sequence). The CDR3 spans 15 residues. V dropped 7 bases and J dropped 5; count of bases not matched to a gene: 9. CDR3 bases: TGTGCCAGTACCGGGACAGGGAGTCCCCAAAACATTCAGTACTTC. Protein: CASTGTGSPQNIQYF.

This CDR3 is CASSLGPAGAPDTQYF. CDR3 nucleotides: TGTGCCAGCAGCTTAGGGCCAGCGGGAGCTCCAGATACGCAGTATTTT. V and J are TRBV7-9 and TRBJ2-3; 8 nucleotides align to TRBD2. This CDR3 spans 16 amino acids. Germline assignment: CDR1 SEHNR and CDR2 FQNEAQ (reference sequence). The ends lost 1 base at V and 4 bases at J; junction bases unmatched: 7.

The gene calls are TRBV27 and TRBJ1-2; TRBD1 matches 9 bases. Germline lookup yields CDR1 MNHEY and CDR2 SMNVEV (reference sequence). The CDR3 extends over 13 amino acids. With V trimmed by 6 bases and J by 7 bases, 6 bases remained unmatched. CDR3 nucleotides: TGTGCCAGCAGGTTGGGACAGGGATTTGGCTACACCTTC. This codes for CASRLGQGFGYTF.

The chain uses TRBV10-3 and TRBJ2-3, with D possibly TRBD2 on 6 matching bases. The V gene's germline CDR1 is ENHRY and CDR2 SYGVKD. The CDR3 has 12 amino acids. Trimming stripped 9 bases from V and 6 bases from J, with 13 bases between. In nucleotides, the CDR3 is TGTGCCATTCGCGGGGATAGGGATACGCAGTATTTT. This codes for CAIRGDRDTQYF.

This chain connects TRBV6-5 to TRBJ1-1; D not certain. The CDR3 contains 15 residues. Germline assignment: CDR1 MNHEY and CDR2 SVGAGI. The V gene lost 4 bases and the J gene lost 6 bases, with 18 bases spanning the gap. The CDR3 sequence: CASSSARVGRPEAFF. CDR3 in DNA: TGTGCCAGCAGTTCGGCGCGGGTAGGAAGGCCTGAAGCTTTCTTT.

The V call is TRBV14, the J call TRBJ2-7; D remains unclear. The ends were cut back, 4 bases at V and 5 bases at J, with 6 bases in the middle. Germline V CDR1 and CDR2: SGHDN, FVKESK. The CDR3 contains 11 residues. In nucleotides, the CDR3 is TGTGCCAGCAGCCCAGTCCACGAGCAGTACTTC. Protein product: CASSPVHEQYF.

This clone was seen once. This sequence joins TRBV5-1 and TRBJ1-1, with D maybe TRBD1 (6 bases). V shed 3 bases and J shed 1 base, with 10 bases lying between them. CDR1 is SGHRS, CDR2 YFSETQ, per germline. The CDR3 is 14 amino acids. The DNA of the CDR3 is TGCGCCAGCAGCTCTATGACAGGGAACACTGAAGCTTTCTTT. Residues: CASSSMTGNTEAFF. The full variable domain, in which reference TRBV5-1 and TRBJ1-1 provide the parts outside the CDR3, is KAGVTQTPRYLIKTRGQQVTLSCSPISGHRSVSWYQQTPGQGLQFLFEYFSETQRNKGNFPGRFSGRQFSNSRSEMNVSTLELGDSALYLCASSSMTGNTEAFFGQGTRLTVV.

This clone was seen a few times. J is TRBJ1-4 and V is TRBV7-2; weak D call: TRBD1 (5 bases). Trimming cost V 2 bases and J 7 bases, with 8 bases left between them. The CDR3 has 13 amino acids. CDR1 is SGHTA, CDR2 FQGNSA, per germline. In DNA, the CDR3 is TGTGCCAGCAGCTTAAGGGGATTTGAAAAACTGTTTTTT. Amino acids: CASSLRGFEKLFF.

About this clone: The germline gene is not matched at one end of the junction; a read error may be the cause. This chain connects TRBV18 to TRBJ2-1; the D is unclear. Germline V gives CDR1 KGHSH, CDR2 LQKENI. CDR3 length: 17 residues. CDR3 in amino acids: CASSSPLMSPFYNEQFF. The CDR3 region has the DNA TGTGCCAGCTCATCACCCCTTATGAGTCCCTTCTACAATGAGCAGTTCTTC.

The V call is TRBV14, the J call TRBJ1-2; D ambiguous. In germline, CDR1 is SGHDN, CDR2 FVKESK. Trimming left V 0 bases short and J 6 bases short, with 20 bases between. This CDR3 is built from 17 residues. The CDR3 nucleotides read TGTGCCAGCAGCCAAGATCAAACTTTTAGAACTTCCCATGGCTACACCTTC. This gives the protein CASSQDQTFRTSHGYTF.

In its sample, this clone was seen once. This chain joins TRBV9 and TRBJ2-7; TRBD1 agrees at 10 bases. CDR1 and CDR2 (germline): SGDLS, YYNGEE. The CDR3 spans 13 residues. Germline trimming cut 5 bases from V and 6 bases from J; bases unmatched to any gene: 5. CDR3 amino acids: CASSQGQGGEQYF. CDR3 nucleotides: TGTGCCAGCAGTCAAGGACAGGGGGGCGAGCAGTACTTC. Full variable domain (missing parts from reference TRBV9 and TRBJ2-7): DSGVTQTPKHLITATGQRVTLRCSPRSGDLSVYWYQQSLDQGLQFLIQYYNGEERAKGNILERFSAQQFPDLHSELNLSSLELGDSALYFCASSQGQGGEQYFGPGTRLTVT.

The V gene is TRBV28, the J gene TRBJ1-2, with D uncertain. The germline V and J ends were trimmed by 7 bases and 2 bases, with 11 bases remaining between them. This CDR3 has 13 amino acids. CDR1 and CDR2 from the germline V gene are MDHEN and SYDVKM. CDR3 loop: CASTRVANYGYTF. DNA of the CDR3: TGTGCCAGCACGAGGGTAGCGAACTATGGCTACACCTTC.

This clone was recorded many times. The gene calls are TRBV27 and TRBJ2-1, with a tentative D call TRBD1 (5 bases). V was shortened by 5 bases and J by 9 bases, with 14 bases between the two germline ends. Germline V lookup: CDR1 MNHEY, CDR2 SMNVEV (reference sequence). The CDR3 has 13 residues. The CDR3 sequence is CASSPQVFGEQFF. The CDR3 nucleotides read TGTGCCAGCAGTCCACAGGTATTCGGTGAGCAGTTCTTC.

In DNA form, the CDR3 reads TGTGCCAGCAGCCAAGACCGGTTTAGCAATCAGCCCCAGCATTTT. This gives the protein CASSQDRFSNQPQHF. J is TRBJ1-5 and V is TRBV3-1 (or the pseudogene TRBV3-2); D remains unclear. Germline V gives CDR1 LGHDT, CDR2 YNNKEL (reference sequence). V was trimmed by 0 bases and J by 0 bases, leaving 6 bases between them. This CDR3 is 15 amino acids long.

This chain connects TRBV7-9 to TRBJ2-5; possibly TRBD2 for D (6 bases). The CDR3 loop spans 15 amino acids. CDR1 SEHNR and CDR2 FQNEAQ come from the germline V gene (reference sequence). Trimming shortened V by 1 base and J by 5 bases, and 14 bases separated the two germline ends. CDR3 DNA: TGTGCCAGCAGCTTAGTGGAGGGGATTGGGGAGACCCAGTACTTC. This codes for CASSLVEGIGETQYF.

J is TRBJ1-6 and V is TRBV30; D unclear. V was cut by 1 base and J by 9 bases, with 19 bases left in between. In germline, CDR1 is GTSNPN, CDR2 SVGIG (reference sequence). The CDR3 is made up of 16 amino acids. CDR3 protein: CAWSEDFRVLLSPLHF. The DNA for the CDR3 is TGTGCCTGGAGTGAGGATTTCCGGGTGCTCCTTTCACCCCTCCACTTT.

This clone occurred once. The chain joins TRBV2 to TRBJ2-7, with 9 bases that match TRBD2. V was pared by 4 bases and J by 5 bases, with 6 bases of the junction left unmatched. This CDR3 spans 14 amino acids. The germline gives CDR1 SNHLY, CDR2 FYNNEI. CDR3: CASSAAGGLHEQYF. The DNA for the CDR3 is TGTGCCAGCAGTGCGGCGGGAGGGCTCCACGAGCAGTACTTC.

The CDR3 nucleotides are TGTGCCAGCAGCCAAGCCTTGGCCCCAGGCGAGCAGTTCTTC. It encodes CASSQALAPGEQFF. The chain recombines TRBV14 with TRBJ2-1; D is uncertain. Trimming removed 1 base at V and 10 bases at J, with 14 bases between. Looked up from germline, CDR1 is SGHDN and CDR2 is FVKESK. The CDR3 sequence is 14 residues long.

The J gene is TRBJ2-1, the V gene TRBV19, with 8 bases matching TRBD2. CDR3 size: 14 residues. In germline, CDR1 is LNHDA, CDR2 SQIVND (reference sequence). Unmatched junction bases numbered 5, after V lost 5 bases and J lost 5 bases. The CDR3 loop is CASSLSGVNNEQFF. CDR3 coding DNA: TGTGCCAGTAGTCTTAGCGGGGTTAACAATGAGCAGTTCTTC.

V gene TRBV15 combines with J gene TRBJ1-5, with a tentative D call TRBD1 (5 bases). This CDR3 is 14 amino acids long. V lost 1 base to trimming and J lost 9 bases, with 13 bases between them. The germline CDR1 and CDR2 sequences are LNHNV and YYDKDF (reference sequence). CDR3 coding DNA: TGTGCCACCAGCAGAGCAGGGCCCAGAGTGCCCCAGCATTTT. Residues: CATSRAGPRVPQHF.

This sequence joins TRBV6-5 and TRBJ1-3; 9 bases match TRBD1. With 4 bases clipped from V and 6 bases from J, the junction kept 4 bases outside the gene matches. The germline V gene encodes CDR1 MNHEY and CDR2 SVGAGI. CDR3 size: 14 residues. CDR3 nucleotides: TGTGCCAGCAGTTCCGGGACAGGGTTAAACACCATATATTTT. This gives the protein CASSSGTGLNTIYF.

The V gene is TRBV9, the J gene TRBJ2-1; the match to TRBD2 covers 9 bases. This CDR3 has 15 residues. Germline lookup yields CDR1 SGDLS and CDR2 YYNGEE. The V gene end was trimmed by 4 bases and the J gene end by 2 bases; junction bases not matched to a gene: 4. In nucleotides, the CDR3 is TGTGCCAGCAGCAATAGCGGGAGACCCTACAATGAGCAGTTCTTC. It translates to CASSNSGRPYNEQFF.

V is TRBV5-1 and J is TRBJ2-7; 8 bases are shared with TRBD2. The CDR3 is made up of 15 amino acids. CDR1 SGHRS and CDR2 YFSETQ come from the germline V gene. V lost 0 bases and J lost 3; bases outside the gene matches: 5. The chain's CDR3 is CASSLAALADYEQYF. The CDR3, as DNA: TGCGCCAGCAGCTTGGCAGCACTAGCGGACTACGAGCAGTACTTC.

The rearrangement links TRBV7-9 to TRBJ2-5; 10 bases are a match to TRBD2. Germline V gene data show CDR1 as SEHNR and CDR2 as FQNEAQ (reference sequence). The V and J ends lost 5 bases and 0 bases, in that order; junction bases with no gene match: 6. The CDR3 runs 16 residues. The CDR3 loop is CASSPLAGEYQETQYF. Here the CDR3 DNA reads TGTGCCAGCAGCCCCCTAGCGGGAGAGTACCAAGAGACCCAGTACTTC.

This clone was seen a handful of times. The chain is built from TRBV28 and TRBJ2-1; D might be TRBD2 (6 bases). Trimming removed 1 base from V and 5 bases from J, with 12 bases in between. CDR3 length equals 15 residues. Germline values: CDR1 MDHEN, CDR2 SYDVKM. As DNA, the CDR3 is TGTGCCAGCAGTTTATCGGGGGAAGGTAACAATGAGCAGTTCTTC. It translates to CASSLSGEGNNEQFF.